The clone carrying this T cell receptor (beta chain) occurred once. Study processing details: From reference gene primer amplification, estimates of nucleated cell counts were derived. Libraries were prepared by immunoSEQ multiplex PCR; TCRdb keeps only in-frame clonotypes and omits some of them. D and trimming were read from the DNA, whereas the V and J calls and clone size are those reported in that table. The sample has about 240,000 clones, roughly 83% seen once. These data originate in a study of blood T cell repertoires in COVID-19. For the study at large: Spain, Italy and the United States supplied samples that represented acute and convalescent COVID-19. In each case, the material was cDNA or gDNA derived from T cells, B-cell-depleted T cells, or PBMCs.

The germline V gene encodes CDR1 LNHDA and CDR2 SQIVND (reference sequence). Trimming took 7 bases from V and 2 from J; bases not matched to a gene: 9. This CDR3 contains 15 residues. Sequenced material: peripheral blood. The chain uses TRBV19 and TRBJ2-3; TRBD1 matches at 7 bases. The receptor was derived from a man older than 75 with acute or convalescent COVID-19. The CDR3 region has the DNA TGTGCCAGTAATAAGGGACAGACTTTCACAGATACGCAGTATTTT. Protein: CASNKGQTFTDTQYF.